A single sample gave rise to the 23 T cell receptor beta chains below, sequenced in a study of T-cell reconstitution after alpha-beta-depleted transplantation in children. For TCRbeta, the library was prepared with unique molecular identifiers. TCRdb re-called the PCR reads with MiXCR, one entry per CDR3 protein. The sample has hundreds of thousands of distinct CDR3 sequences, over 10% seen once. Sequenced material: PBMCs, taken before TCRalphabeta/CD19-depleted stem cell transplant. These receptors were taken from a girl aged 2-10 years with congenital amegakaryocytic thrombocytopenia, due to receive a stem cell transplant.

The CDR3 sequence is CASSPVPIRLAGALSSYNEQFF. The CDR3 DNA reads TGTGCCAGCTCACCAGTACCGATCAGACTAGCGGGAGCCCTAAGCTCCTACAATGAGCAGTTCTTC. This sequence joins TRBV18 and TRBJ2-1, with 12 bases that match TRBD2. CDR3 length: 22 residues. J lost 0 bases, V lost 2 bases, and 17 bases had no gene match. The germline CDR1 and CDR2 sequences are KGHSH and LQKENI.

The chain joins TRBV5-1 to TRBJ1-1; D gene uncertain. The CDR3 has 14 residues. V lost 4 bases and J lost 3, with 13 bases in between. Germline V lookup: CDR1 SGHRS, CDR2 YFSETQ. CDR3 in amino acids: CASSILRRYTEAFF. DNA for the CDR3: TGCGCCAGCAGCATTCTCCGACGGTACACTGAAGCTTTCTTT.

In its sample, this clonotype was seen many times. The chain joins TRBV5-1 to TRBJ1-3; TRBD1 agrees at 8 bases. V shed 0 bases, J shed 3 bases, and the junction held 5 bases outside the gene matches. Germline V lookup: CDR1 SGHRS, CDR2 YFSETQ. The CDR3 consists of 16 residues. The chain's CDR3 is CASSLERTGHGNTIYF. The CDR3 coding sequence is TGCGCCAGCAGCTTGGAACGGACAGGGCATGGAAACACCATATATTTT.

V is TRBV4-1 and J is TRBJ2-7, with D perhaps matching TRBD1 or TRBD2 (5 bases each). The CDR3 sequence is 16 residues long. V was clipped by 0 bases and J by 4 bases, with 16 bases between them. The germline gives CDR1 MGHRA, CDR2 YSYEKL. The CDR3, as DNA: TGCGCCAGCAGCCAAGAAATGTGGGACGATGTGTACGAGCAGTACTTC. Its translation: CASSQEMWDDVYEQYF.

This clonotype turned up a few times. This rearrangement joins TRBV24-1 to TRBJ2-4; TRBD2 matches 16 bases. Germline V lookup: CDR1 KGHDR, CDR2 SFDVKD. The CDR3 covers 17 residues. J lost 7 bases, V lost 2 bases, and 4 bases had no gene match. CDR3 bases: TGTGCCACCAGTGATTCGGGACTAGCGGGAGGGGCGAACATTCAGTACTTC. Translated: CATSDSGLAGGANIQYF.

This clonotype was seen ten or more times. The CDR3 coding sequence is TGCAGTGCTAGTGCGGGTGCGAGGGGGAACAGATACGGGCAGTATTTT. It yields the protein CSASAGARGNRYGQYF. The V call is TRBV20-1, the J call TRBJ2-3; perhaps TRBD1 as D (6 bases). Looked up from germline, CDR1 is DFQATT and CDR2 is SNEGSKA (reference sequence). The CDR3 is 16 residues long. Trimming cost V 3 bases and J 11 bases, with 27 bases left between them.

This sequence joins TRBV5-1 and TRBJ2-5; D is undetermined. The V gene's germline CDR1 is SGHRS and CDR2 YFSETQ. The CDR3 is 16 amino acids. The V end was cut by 0 bases, the J end by 4 bases, with 16 bases between. CDR3: CASSLEKTQPLETQYF. The CDR3 DNA reads as TGCGCCAGCAGCTTGGAGAAGACCCAACCCTTAGAGACCCAGTACTTC.

This clonotype has a handful of counts. This rearrangement joins TRBV29-1 to TRBJ2-1, with D unclear. The germline gives CDR1 SQVTM, CDR2 ANQGSEA. The CDR3 has 11 residues. Deletions cut 0 bases from V and 6 bases from J, with 3 bases between. The CDR3 DNA sequence: TGCAGCGTTGAAGACCCCAATGAGCAGTTCTTC. It specifies CSVEDPNEQFF.

This clonotype was recorded at least ten times. The germline gene is not matched at one end of the junction; a read error may be the cause. This chain links TRBV5-1 with TRBJ2-7, with TRBD2 matching 11 bases. Germline V gene sequence: CDR1 SGHRS, CDR2 YFSETQ. There are 16 residues in the CDR3. The CDR3 DNA is TGTGCCAGCAGCTTAGCGCTAGCGGGAGGATCCTACGAGCAGTACTTC. Translated, it gives CASSLALAGGSYEQYF.

The sample holds many counts of this clonotype. J is TRBJ1-3 and V is TRBV7-9, with D unresolved. Germline lookup yields CDR1 SEHNR and CDR2 FQNEAQ (reference sequence). The CDR3 runs to 14 residues. V dropped 3 bases and J dropped 0 bases, with 6 bases sitting between them. CDR3 residues: CASSLTISGNTIYF. As DNA, the CDR3 is TGTGCCAGCAGCTTGACAATCTCTGGAAACACCATATATTTT.

A note on this clonotype: A much larger clone lies one base from this, so it may be a read error. V gene TRBV6-2 or TRBV6-3 combines with J gene TRBJ2-1; D call uncertain. Germline CDR1 and CDR2: MNHEY and SVGEGT. Trimming removed 6 bases from V and 5 bases from J, with 17 bases in between. The length of the CDR3 is 15 residues. CDR3 nucleotides: TGTGCCAGCAGACCCCGCGTCGCTACCAACAATGAGCAGTTCTTC. Translation: CASRPRVATNNEQFF.

This clonotype was detected a few times. The CDR3, as DNA: TGCAGCGTTGGAGGGGCTGGAAACACCATATATTTT. Protein sequence: CSVGGAGNTIYF. The chain is built from TRBV29-1 and TRBJ1-3; tentative D call: TRBD1 (5 bases). The CDR3 extends over 12 amino acids. The germline CDR1 and CDR2 sequences are SQVTM and ANQGSEA. Trimming cost V 4 bases and J 2 bases, with 6 bases left between them.

In this sample, this clonotype turned up many times. The chain employs TRBV20-1 and TRBJ2-2, with unresolved D. The CDR3 spans 15 residues. CDR1 DFQATT and CDR2 SNEGSKA come from the germline V gene (reference sequence). Between the trimmed V and J ends, which lost 2 bases and 3 bases, there was a span of 13 bases. CDR3 sequence reads: CSARNYDRDTGELFF. In nucleotides, the CDR3 is TGCAGTGCTAGAAATTACGATCGGGACACCGGGGAGCTGTTTTTT.

This clonotype was counted ten times or more. The chain has TRBV29-1 and TRBJ2-7, with 10 bases lining up with TRBD2. CDR1 and CDR2 from the germline V gene are SQVTM and ANQGSEA. The CDR3 sequence is 15 residues long. V lost 1 base, J lost 0 bases, and 3 bases stayed unmatched. CDR3 protein: CSVEGRTSGSYEQYF. CDR3 DNA: TGCAGCGTTGAAGGCCGGACTAGCGGCTCCTACGAGCAGTACTTC.

This clonotype has at least ten counts. CDR3 loop: CSVESPQETQYF. CDR3 sequence (DNA): TGCAGCGTTGAATCACCCCAAGAGACCCAGTACTTC. The J gene is TRBJ2-5, the V gene TRBV29-1; no clear D gene. From germline, CDR1 is SQVTM and CDR2 ANQGSEA. V shed 2 bases and J shed 1 base, with 5 bases lying between them. CDR3 length equals 12 residues.

A few counts support this clonotype. The chain is built from TRBV12-3 or TRBV12-4 and TRBJ2-7; 8 bases agree with TRBD2. The CDR3 is made up of 15 amino acids. V gave up 4 bases and J gave up 1 base; unmatched junction bases: 6. As DNA, the CDR3 is TGTGCCAGCAGTTATATAGCGGGATTGTCCTACGAGCAGTACTTC. It translates to CASSYIAGLSYEQYF.

Only a few counts were recorded for this clonotype. The genes are TRBV29-1 and TRBJ2-5; possibly TRBD2 for D (5 bases). From germline, CDR1 is SQVTM and CDR2 ANQGSEA. V was cut by 3 bases and J by 1 base, with 15 bases left in between. There are 15 residues in the CDR3. The CDR3 region has the DNA TGCAGCGTTGACTACACGGGAACCCTCCAAGAGACCCAGTACTTC. As protein: CSVDYTGTLQETQYF.

This clonotype was detected a few times. The chain couples TRBV7-6 to TRBJ2-1; TRBD2 agrees at 11 bases. CDR1 and CDR2 from the germline V gene are SGHVS and FNYEAQ. CDR3 length: 20 amino acids. Unmatched junction bases numbered 10, after V lost 0 bases and J lost 0 bases. The CDR3 DNA sequence: TGTGCCAGCAGCTTAGCCCCGGGACTAGCGGATCAAAGCTCCTACAATGAGCAGTTCTTC. This codes for CASSLAPGLADQSSYNEQFF.

The rearrangement uses TRBV20-1 and TRBJ2-7; TRBD1 agrees at 9 bases. The CDR3 runs to 16 residues. V shed 5 bases, J shed 4 bases, and the junction held 15 bases outside the gene matches. CDR1 DFQATT and CDR2 SNEGSKA come from the germline V gene (reference sequence). The CDR3 DNA sequence: TGCAGTGCTTTGAAACGGGAGACAGGGGGATTTTACGAGCAGTACTTC. Its translation: CSALKRETGGFYEQYF.

The table lists this clonotype with a few counts. The CDR3 DNA follows: TGTGCCAGCAGCCGAGATCACAGGGGAAACGGGGAGCTGTTTTTT. This codes for CASSRDHRGNGELFF. The chain combines TRBV12-3 or TRBV12-4 with TRBJ2-2, with TRBD1 identical over 7 bases. With 6 bases clipped from V and 7 bases from J, the junction kept 11 bases outside the gene matches. The CDR3 has 15 amino acids.

This clonotype turned up a few times. The genes are TRBV10-3 and TRBJ2-1, with 10 bases that match TRBD2. Trimming cost V 6 bases and J 6 bases; bases outside gene matches: 5. From germline, CDR1 is ENHRY and CDR2 SYGVKD. The CDR3 consists of 14 residues. The CDR3 nucleotides are TGTGCCATCAGAGAGCGGGAGGGGGCCAATGAGCAGTTCTTC. Protein: CAIREREGANEQFF.

This clonotype appeared many times. V gene TRBV15 combines with J gene TRBJ2-2; D not certain. Trimming stripped 5 bases from V and 3 bases from J, with 4 bases between. CDR1 is LNHNV, CDR2 YYDKDF, per germline (reference sequence). There are 12 residues in the CDR3. For the CDR3, the DNA is TGTGCCACCAGCTCTGACACCGGGGAGCTGTTTTTT. This sequence encodes CATSSDTGELFF.

In its sample, this clonotype was seen many times. V gene TRBV6-6 combines with J gene TRBJ1-5; D is unclear. The CDR3 is 13 residues long. Trimming cost V 5 bases and J 0 bases, with 5 bases left between them. Germline loops: CDR1 MNHNY, CDR2 SVGAGI (reference sequence). CDR3 protein: CASSTYSNQPQHF. The CDR3, as DNA: TGTGCCAGCAGTACCTATAGCAATCAGCCCCAGCATTTT.